This passage covers 5 T cell receptor beta chains from one sample sequenced in a study of blood T cell repertoires in COVID-19. TCRdb's copy holds only in-frame clones and misses some; the assay was immunoSEQ multiplex PCR. Found here are approximately 280,000 clones, 80% to 95% of them singletons; the top ten hold 6.8%. The material sequenced was peripheral blood. All receptors derive from a woman aged 25-40 years with COVID-19, enrolled during active disease.

This chain links TRBV3-1 (or the pseudogene TRBV3-2) with TRBJ1-2; no definite D call. The ends were cut back, 2 bases at V and 7 bases at J, with 11 bases in the middle. The CDR3 totals 13 residues. Germline V CDR1 and CDR2: LGHDT, YNNKEL (reference sequence). The CDR3 sequence: CASSQKLSVGYTF. The CDR3 DNA follows: TGTGCCAGCAGCCAAAAATTATCAGTTGGCTACACCTTC.

The V and J genes are TRBV5-6 and TRBJ2-4, with a tentative D call TRBD1 (6 bases). V was trimmed by 5 bases and J by 13 bases, leaving 22 bases between them. The CDR3 is 14 residues long. CDR1 is SGHDT, CDR2 YYEEEE, per germline. CDR3 protein: CASSPQGWLVRQYF. The DNA for the CDR3 is TGTGCCAGCAGTCCGCAGGGGTGGCTCGTTCGACAGTACTTC.

The chain links TRBV6-6 to TRBJ1-2; D is unclear. The CDR3 spans 14 residues. The V gene lost 2 bases and the J gene lost 0 bases, with 7 bases spanning the gap. The V gene's germline CDR1 is MNHNY and CDR2 SVGAGI (reference sequence). The CDR3 bases are TGTGCCAGCAGTTACCTGGCAGCTAACTATGGCTACACCTTC. It is translated as CASSYLAANYGYTF.

The gene calls are TRBV24-1 and TRBJ2-5; perhaps TRBD2 as D (5 bases). The germline V gene has CDR1 KGHDR and CDR2 SFDVKD. V was cut by 2 bases and J by 7 bases, with 10 bases left in between. The CDR3 is made up of 13 amino acids. CDR3 in amino acids: CATSDYYRGTQYF. In DNA form, the CDR3 reads TGTGCCACCAGTGATTATTACCGGGGGACCCAGTACTTC.

The chain is built from TRBV6-5 and TRBJ2-3; D possibly corresponds to TRBD1 (5 bases). The V end lost 5 bases, the J end lost 15 bases, and 15 bases lay between the germline ends. This CDR3 contains 11 residues. Germline CDR1 MNHEY, CDR2 SVGAGI. CDR3 coding DNA: TGTGCCAGCAGTCTTGGGCCCGGACACTATTTT. Amino acids: CASSLGPGHYF.